This TCR beta chain was sequenced in a study of spatial heterogeneity in lung cancer. Regarding time point: sample taken at primary tumor resection. Trimming shortened V by 2 bases and J by 7 bases, and 19 bases separated the two germline ends. The CDR3 sequence is 15 residues long. CDR1 is SGHRS, CDR2 YFSETQ, per germline. Study outcomes and limitations: Expanded alpha and beta TCR counts within tumors tracked tumor mutation counts.

TCRdb independently ran MiXCR on the 5' RACE reads; one entry per CDR3 protein. The sample shows about 100,000 distinct CDR3 sequences, about 4.4% of them seen only once. This clonotype has ten or more counts. What it binds is not known. The V gene is TRBV5-1, the J gene TRBJ2-7; D is ambiguous. The material sequenced was lung tumor tissue, taken at surgery. The clonotype comes from a male donor with early-stage non-small cell lung cancer. The CDR3 sequence is CASSFTAGPEREQYF. The CDR3 DNA sequence: TGCGCCAGCAGCTTTACCGCCGGGCCTGAACGGGAGCAGTACTTC.